This note documents a single T cell receptor beta chain sequence. Its antigen is not known. The data stem from a study of regulatory T cells in long-lasting Graves disease. Regarding the study as a whole: Newly diagnosed patients had higher TCR diversity than persistent Graves' patients did.

Arm-PCR of CDR3 regions and iRepertoire HTBI primers were the basis on which TCR beta libraries were built. TCRdb reprocessed the multiplex PCR reads via MiXCR and lists one record per CDR3 protein. This sample has approximately 350,000 distinct CDR3 sequences, with 16% found just once. Time point defined: newly diagnosed GD, antithyroid drugs for less than 3 months. Construction of the TCR library relied on RNA isolated from PBMCs. Diagnosis followed American Thyroid Association guidelines for Graves' disease. The same specimen was also included in a second study, on T cells in Graves' hyperthyroidism and ophthalmopathy. That paper notes: Patients having uncontrolled infection, another autoimmune disease, pregnancy or lactation were not included.

The origin of this receptor is a man in his forties with Graves disease. Sequencing used peripheral blood mononuclear cells (PBMCs), obtained at new diagnosis, from a patient treated with antithyroid drugs.

As DNA, the CDR3 is TGCGCCAGCTCTAGCGGGGGGACCGGTGAGCAGTTCTTC. As protein: CASSSGGTGEQFF. The chain links TRBV5-1 to TRBJ2-1, with TRBD2 identical over 11 bases. Germline V gives CDR1 SGHRS, CDR2 YFSETQ. The V gene end was trimmed by 7 bases and the J gene end by 9 bases; junction bases not matched to a gene: 6. The CDR3 is made up of 13 amino acids.